What follows are 5 T cell receptor beta chains derived from one specimen sequenced in a study of T cells in Graves' hyperthyroidism and ophthalmopathy (dated by TCRdb to the late 2010s). The library was generated by multiplex PCR. The sample was run on an Illumina HiSeq 2000. TCR beta CDR3 regions were amplified from RNA transcripts. For the first round of RT-PCR on the TCR CDR3, the HTBI primer set was used together with the Qiagen OneStep RT-PCR kit. TCRdb reworked the public reads: Q25 trimming with fastp, MiXCR clone assembly, productive beta chains retained. Each CDR3 protein appears once, grouped with its most common genes and DNA. Here the sample has hundreds of thousands of distinct CDR3 sequences; about 15% occur a single time. Together, the top ten hold about an eighth of the sample. The sample comprised blood. These receptors were taken from a woman aged 50 to 60 with Graves' ophthalmopathy.

CDR3 bases: TGTGCCAGCAGTTACCCTCTTCCGGGAGGGCCCAGATACGAGCAGTACTTC. This translates into CASSYPLPGGPRYEQYF. The chain uses TRBV6-5 and TRBJ2-7; TRBD2 matches at 8 bases. V lost 2 bases and J lost 4; bases outside the gene matches: 13. The CDR3 runs to 17 residues. Germline assignment: CDR1 MNHEY and CDR2 SVGAGI.

The chain has TRBV20-1 and TRBJ2-1, with 8 bases matching TRBD2. Germline loops: CDR1 DFQATT, CDR2 SNEGSKA (reference sequence). The CDR3 is 21 amino acids. The V and J ends lost 6 bases and 0 bases, in that order; junction bases with no gene match: 25. Here the CDR3 reads CSANSRSWGLERISSYNEQFF. CDR3 in DNA: TGCAGTGCCAATTCCCGGAGTTGGGGACTAGAAAGAATCTCCTCCTACAATGAGCAGTTCTTC.

There are many counts of this clonotype. V gene TRBV6-2 or TRBV6-3 combines with J gene TRBJ2-7; 11 nucleotides match TRBD2. CDR1 is MNHEY and CDR2 is SVGEGT in the germline V gene. Trimming took 0 bases from V and 7 from J; bases not matched to a gene: 8. The CDR3 loop spans 16 amino acids. This CDR3 reads CASSYSIASGRWEQYF. The CDR3 DNA sequence: TGTGCCAGCAGTTACTCGATTGCTAGCGGGAGGTGGGAGCAGTACTTC.

V and J are TRBV5-1 and TRBJ2-5; D gene unclear. V lost 4 bases and J 13 bases, leaving 14 bases between the germline ends. This CDR3 contains 11 residues. The V gene's germline CDR1 is SGHRS and CDR2 YFSETQ. As DNA, the CDR3 is TGCGCCAGCAGCGGCACTGAGTCTTGGTACTTC. It translates to CASSGTESWYF. The variable domain in full, completed from reference TRBV5-1 and TRBJ2-5, reads KAGVTQTPRYLIKTRGQQVTLSCSPISGHRSVSWYQQTPGQGLQFLFEYFSETQRNKGNFPGRFSGRQFSNSRSEMNVSTLELGDSALYLCASSGTESWYFGPGTRLLVL.

This CDR3 reads CSATDETNTGELFF. CDR3 nucleotide sequence: TGCAGCGCCACTGATGAGACGAACACCGGGGAGCTGTTTTTT. The chain employs TRBV29-1 and TRBJ2-2; no firm D call. Per germline, CDR1 SQVTM and CDR2 ANQGSEA. This CDR3 is built from 14 residues. V was shortened by 7 bases and J by 0 bases, with 12 bases between the two germline ends.